Each of the 21 T cell receptor beta chains below was sequenced from the same sample in a study of blood T cell repertoires in COVID-19 (TCRdb year 2020). Libraries came from the immunoSEQ multiplex PCR assay. The table comes from immuneACCESS by way of TCRdb, which keeps in-frame sequences with V and J called. Part of the clones is missing from these tables; in studies checked, under half for an unresolved V gene and the rest for unknown reasons. For this sample the table gives about 220,000 clones, of which roughly 90% were detected only once. Clones ranked in the top ten supply around 16% of the sample. Sequenced sample: PBMCs or T cells enriched from blood (not recorded which). Receptor source: a man aged 25 to 40 who had been exposed to COVID-19.

V gene TRBV9 combines with J gene TRBJ1-1, with 9 bases that match TRBD1. The germline V gene encodes CDR1 SGDLS and CDR2 YYNGEE. With 4 bases clipped from V and 4 bases from J, the junction kept 11 bases outside the gene matches. The CDR3 loop spans 16 amino acids. The CDR3 is CASSPTRTGEGTEAFF. DNA for the CDR3: TGTGCCAGCAGCCCTACTAGGACAGGGGAAGGCACTGAAGCTTTCTTT.

The rearrangement uses TRBV7-2 and TRBJ2-7, with TRBD1 matching over 7 bases. V shed 1 base and J 7 bases; nucleotides not matched to a gene: 4. The CDR3 consists of 13 residues. Germline V gene sequence: CDR1 SGHTA, CDR2 FQGNSA. The DNA for the CDR3 is TGTGCCAGCAGCTTAGGTGGCAGGGGGGAGCAGTACTTC. It encodes CASSLGGRGEQYF.

J is TRBJ2-7 and V is TRBV5-1; 10 nucleotides line up with TRBD2. The J segment lost 2 bases and the V segment lost 4 bases, leaving 6 bases of the junction unmatched. This CDR3 is 15 amino acids long. CDR1 is SGHRS, CDR2 YFSETQ, per germline. The CDR3: CASSPGTSAAYEQYF. The DNA of the CDR3 is TGCGCCAGCAGCCCGGGGACTAGCGCCGCCTACGAGCAGTACTTC.

The chain has TRBV6-2 or TRBV6-3 and TRBJ2-2; 10 bases map to TRBD2. CDR1 and CDR2 (germline): MNHEY, SVGEGT. The V gene end was trimmed by 4 bases and the J gene end by 5 bases; junction bases not matched to a gene: 13. The CDR3 runs to 18 residues. The CDR3: CASSSISSGGVGTGELFF. The CDR3 DNA reads TGTGCCAGCAGTTCGATTTCTAGCGGGGGCGTGGGGACCGGGGAGCTGTTTTTT.

The chain joins TRBV5-1 to TRBJ2-5; TRBD2 agrees at 8 bases. The germline gives CDR1 SGHRS, CDR2 YFSETQ. The CDR3 runs 15 residues. V gave up 4 bases and J gave up 1 base; unmatched junction bases: 6. The CDR3 here is CASSVGSGVQETQYF. CDR3 in DNA: TGCGCCAGCAGCGTGGGTAGCGGGGTCCAAGAGACCCAGTACTTC. Variable domain in full (rest from reference TRBV5-1 and TRBJ2-5): KAGVTQTPRYLIKTRGQQVTLSCSPISGHRSVSWYQQTPGQGLQFLFEYFSETQRNKGNFPGRFSGRQFSNSRSEMNVSTLELGDSALYLCASSVGSGVQETQYFGPGTRLLVL.

The chain couples TRBV27 to TRBJ1-1, with 8 bases matching TRBD1. V lost 0 bases and J lost 0; bases outside the gene matches: 9. The CDR3 has 18 residues. Looked up from germline, CDR1 is MNHEY and CDR2 is SMNVEV (reference sequence). Written as DNA, the CDR3 is TGTGCCAGCAGTTTATCCCCTCCCATGACAGGGGTGAACACTGAAGCTTTCTTT. Protein: CASSLSPPMTGVNTEAFF.

The rearrangement links TRBV30 to TRBJ1-3; D gene unclear. There are 14 residues in the CDR3. Germline values: CDR1 GTSNPN, CDR2 SVGIG (reference sequence). The germline V and J ends were trimmed by 1 base and 1 base, with 8 bases remaining between them. The CDR3: CAWSGSRSGNTIYF. The CDR3 DNA reads TGTGCCTGGAGTGGGTCTAGATCTGGAAACACCATATATTTT.

In its sample, this clone was seen a few times. The chain carries TRBV18 and TRBJ1-1, with D possibly being TRBD1 (6 bases). There are 17 residues in the CDR3. Germline V lookup: CDR1 KGHSH, CDR2 LQKENI. V lost 6 bases and J lost 2, with 22 bases in between. This CDR3 is CASSLQTGLTGNTEAFF. The CDR3 DNA is TGTGCCAGCTCTCTACAGACAGGTCTCACAGGAAACACTGAAGCTTTCTTT.

The genes are TRBV5-1 and TRBJ2-7; 7 bases map to TRBD2. V shed 0 bases and J 2 bases; nucleotides not matched to a gene: 8. The CDR3 is 16 residues long. The germline CDR1 and CDR2 sequences are SGHRS and YFSETQ. CDR3 amino acids: CASSLGRGGSTYEQYF. The CDR3 DNA is TGCGCCAGCAGCTTGGGACGCGGGGGTTCTACCTACGAGCAGTACTTC.

The chain combines TRBV18 with TRBJ1-1; 8 nucleotides align to TRBD1. Per the germline V gene, CDR1 is KGHSH and CDR2 is LQKENI. With 3 bases clipped from V and 7 bases from J, the junction kept 16 bases outside the gene matches. The CDR3 totals 17 residues. This CDR3 is CASSPTPQGAPRGEAFF. CDR3 nucleotide sequence: TGTGCCAGCTCACCCACCCCCCAGGGGGCCCCTCGGGGTGAAGCTTTCTTT.

V and J are TRBV27 and TRBJ1-6; D may be TRBD1 (6 bases). V lost 4 bases, J lost 6 bases, and 13 bases lay in between. The CDR3 has 15 residues. Germline assignment: CDR1 MNHEY and CDR2 SMNVEV (reference sequence). The CDR3 loop reads CASSSQGLSNSPLHF. CDR3 DNA sequence: TGTGCCAGCAGTTCTCAGGGGCTGTCTAATTCACCCCTCCACTTT.

This clone was picked up one time. The chain recombines TRBV4-2 with TRBJ2-5, with TRBD1 matching over 8 bases. The CDR3 has 14 residues. Germline CDR1 is LGHNA and CDR2 is YNFKEQ. The V gene end was trimmed by 6 bases and the J gene end by 5 bases; junction bases not matched to a gene: 8. The CDR3: CASSLRGLHETQYF. In DNA, the CDR3 is TGTGCCAGCAGTCTCAGGGGGCTTCACGAGACCCAGTACTTC.

The chain has TRBV29-1 and TRBJ2-7, with TRBD2 identical over 10 bases. The CDR3 covers 15 residues. J was trimmed by 2 bases and V by 2 bases; bases with no gene match: 6. In germline, CDR1 is SQVTM, CDR2 ANQGSEA. The DNA of the CDR3 is TGCAGCGTTGAAAGTCTAGCGGGGGCCGCCTACGAGCAGTACTTC. Its protein product is CSVESLAGAAYEQYF.

The V call is TRBV7-8, the J call TRBJ1-2, with TRBD1 identical over 7 bases. The CDR3 consists of 13 residues. In germline, CDR1 is SGHVS, CDR2 FQNEAQ. V lost 5 bases to trimming and J lost 6 bases; unmatched junction nucleotides: 6. CDR3 sequence reads: CASSRDRVDGYTF. The CDR3 bases are TGTGCCAGCAGCCGCGACAGGGTAGATGGCTACACCTTC.

V is TRBV9 and J is TRBJ2-5; no definite D call. CDR3 length: 13 residues. Trimming stripped 0 bases from V and 5 bases from J, with 8 bases between. Per germline, CDR1 SGDLS and CDR2 YYNGEE. The chain's CDR3 is CASSVDSWETQYF. The CDR3 nucleotides are TGTGCCAGCAGCGTAGATAGCTGGGAGACCCAGTACTTC.

The chain carries TRBV7-2 and TRBJ2-3; D is ambiguous. V dropped 1 base and J dropped 1 base, with 6 bases sitting between them. The CDR3 spans 14 residues. Germline V lookup: CDR1 SGHTA, CDR2 FQGNSA. The CDR3 sequence is CASSLDQGTDTQYF. CDR3 in DNA: TGTGCCAGCAGCTTAGACCAGGGCACAGATACGCAGTATTTT.

The V and J genes are TRBV13 and TRBJ2-5; 10 positions match TRBD1. This CDR3 has 16 amino acids. Trimming at V came to 0 bases and at J to 1 base, leaving 2 bases not matched to a gene. CDR1 is PRHDT, CDR2 FYEKMQ, per germline (reference sequence). CDR3 in amino acids: CASSLGGTGAQETQYF. The CDR3 DNA reads TGTGCCAGCAGCTTAGGCGGGACAGGGGCCCAAGAGACCCAGTACTTC.

This clone was observed a single time. V usage is TRBV28 and J usage is TRBJ2-7; 10 bases are shared with TRBD2. The CDR3 sequence is 14 residues long. Germline assignment: CDR1 MDHEN and CDR2 SYDVKM. J lost 6 bases, V lost 5 bases, and 7 bases had no gene match. The CDR3 bases are TGTGCCAGCAGTGCTAGGCAGCGGGGGGGCGAGCAGTACTTC. Its protein is CASSARQRGGEQYF.

The chain joins TRBV5-8 to TRBJ2-7; D not resolved. V dropped 5 bases and J dropped 0 bases, with 15 bases sitting between them. This CDR3 region has 15 residues. In germline, CDR1 is SGHTS, CDR2 YDEGEE. CDR3 amino acids: CASRDPTAISYEQYF. The CDR3 DNA reads TGTGCCAGCAGAGATCCAACCGCTATCTCCTACGAGCAGTACTTC.

The gene calls are TRBV5-1 and TRBJ1-6; 9 positions match TRBD1. The CDR3 spans 14 residues. The V gene's germline CDR1 is SGHRS and CDR2 YFSETQ. V gave up 4 bases and J gave up 14 bases; unmatched junction bases: 10. The CDR3 sequence is CASSPAGQGTTLHF. The CDR3 DNA is TGCGCCAGCAGCCCAGCGGGACAGGGCACCACCCTCCACTTT.

This clone was recorded a few times. The gene calls are TRBV27 and TRBJ1-2, with 8 nucleotides matching TRBD1. Germline values: CDR1 MNHEY, CDR2 SMNVEV (reference sequence). Trimming at V came to 5 bases and at J to 8 bases, leaving 10 bases not matched to a gene. CDR3 length: 14 residues. The CDR3 sequence is CASSPGATGVGYTF. CDR3 DNA: TGTGCCAGCAGTCCCGGGGCGACAGGGGTAGGCTACACCTTC.